This TCR beta chain was observed in a study of OX40 agonist ivuxolimab in advanced cancers. The study, taken as a whole, reports: The study observed clonal expansion of CD4+ and CD8+ blood T cells by week 6 at 0.1 to 3.0 mg/kg. CD8+ T cells were the subset that, on average, had more expanded clones than CD4+.

This table comes from immunoSEQ multiplex PCR, and its TCRdb copy is limited to in-frame clones, with some not included. This sample has roughly 39,000 clones, with about 88% found just once. To note about this clone: What it recognizes is unknown.

The source material was CD4+ or CD8+ T cells sorted from blood, sampled in a trial of the OX40 agonist ivuxolimab. This TCR came from an adult with an advanced solid tumor such as melanoma, head and neck, liver or kidney cancer.

The CDR3 sequence: CASSEGQAGANVLTF. CDR3 in DNA: TGTGCCAGCAGTGAAGGACAGGCTGGGGCCAACGTCCTGACTTTC. This chain joins TRBV6-1 and TRBJ2-6; D is possibly TRBD1 (6 bases). The CDR3 has 15 residues. V lost 1 base, J lost 2 bases, and 6 bases lay in between. The V gene's germline CDR1 is MNHNS and CDR2 SASEGT.